A single sample gave rise to the 3 T cell receptor beta chains below, sequenced in a study of cytomegalovirus exposure and HLA in healthy donors. Vbeta (60) and Jbeta (13) primers were used in the PCR. Data came from immunoSEQ multiplex PCR; TCRdb stores just in-frame clones and leaves some out. Of some 150,000 clones in the sample, 80% to 85% were seen once. Input material: PBMCs. Source of these receptors: a male donor in good health and CMV-seronegative.

This clone was seen a few times. The genes are TRBV29-1 and TRBJ2-2, with 7 bases identical to TRBD2. V gave up 7 bases and J gave up 1 base; unmatched junction bases: 6. This CDR3 contains 14 residues. Germline V lookup: CDR1 SQVTM, CDR2 ANQGSEA. CDR3 sequence reads: CSATWGGNTGELFF. The CDR3 DNA reads TGCAGCGCCACCTGGGGGGGGAACACCGGGGAGCTGTTTTTT.

This clone was counted between two and nine times. The rearrangement joins TRBV15 to TRBJ2-3, with 9 nucleotides matching TRBD2. V was pared by 0 bases and J by 4 bases, with 8 bases of the junction left unmatched. The germline V gene has CDR1 LNHNV and CDR2 YYDKDF (reference sequence). This CDR3 contains 17 residues. The CDR3 sequence is CATSRDLGTSKADTQYF. Written as DNA, the CDR3 is TGTGCCACCAGCAGAGATCTTGGGACTAGCAAAGCAGATACGCAGTATTTT.

The chain employs TRBV9 and TRBJ1-2, with TRBD1 matching over 7 bases. The junction had 11 bases not matched to a gene; V was cut back by 3 bases and J by 0 bases. Germline V CDR1 and CDR2: SGDLS, YYNGEE. This CDR3 spans 17 amino acids. CDR3 protein: CASSGRDSWIANYGYTF. Written as DNA, the CDR3 is TGTGCCAGCAGCGGCAGGGACAGCTGGATTGCTAACTATGGCTACACCTTC.